The 27 T cell receptor beta chains below come from one sample, sequenced in a study of T cells in Graves' hyperthyroidism and ophthalmopathy. Amplified TCR beta CDR3 regions came from RNA transcripts. The HTBI primer set drove a first-round RT-PCR of the TCR CDR3. TCRdb reprocessed the multiplex PCR reads with MiXCR, giving one entry per CDR3 protein. This repertoire shows around 600,000 distinct CDR3 sequences, approximately 15% found once; its top ten account for about 6.6%. Sequencing was carried out using blood. These TCRs come from a young woman with Graves' ophthalmopathy.

This clonotype was counted ten times or more. This sequence joins TRBV2 and TRBJ2-1; 8 bases align to TRBD1. CDR3 size: 14 residues. The V gene's germline CDR1 is SNHLY and CDR2 FYNNEI. V gave up 7 bases and J gave up 8 bases; unmatched junction bases: 10. The DNA of the CDR3 is TGTGCCAGCACTGGACAGGGTACTGTGGATGAGCAGTTCTTC. Its translation is CASTGQGTVDEQFF. Looking up the rest from reference TRBV2 and TRBJ2-1 gives the full variable domain: EPEVTQTPSHQVTQMGQEVILRCVPISNHLYFYWYRQILGQKVEFLVSFYNNEISEKSEIFDDQFSVERPDGSNFTLKIRSTKLEDSAMYFCASTGQGTVDEQFFGPGTRLTVL.

This clonotype was seen more than once but under ten times. The CDR3 loop is CASSHGGTGNYGYTF. Written as DNA, the CDR3 is TGCGCCAGCAGCCACGGAGGGACAGGGAACTATGGCTACACCTTC. This chain connects TRBV5-1 to TRBJ1-2; TRBD1 agrees at 9 bases. V shed 4 bases, J shed 2 bases, and the junction held 6 bases outside the gene matches. Looked up from germline, CDR1 is SGHRS and CDR2 is YFSETQ. The CDR3 extends over 15 amino acids.

Many counts were recorded for this clonotype. This chain joins TRBV11-3 and TRBJ2-1, with 9 positions matching TRBD2. Germline CDR1 reads SGHNT; CDR2 reads YENEEA. The junction had 3 bases not matched to a gene; V was cut back by 5 bases and J by 4 bases. This CDR3 contains 14 residues. The CDR3 here is CASSRLAAYNEQFF. In nucleotides, the CDR3 is TGTGCCAGCAGCCGACTAGCGGCTTACAATGAGCAGTTCTTC. The whole variable domain, remainder taken from reference TRBV11-3 and TRBJ2-1, is EAGVVQSPRYKIIEKKQPVAFWCNPISGHNTLYWYLQNLGQGPELLIRYENEEAVDDSQLPKDRFSAERLKGVDSTLKIQPAELGDSAVYLCASSRLAAYNEQFFGPGTRLTVL.

The chain employs TRBV19 and TRBJ2-7; D uncertain. The V end lost 5 bases, the J end lost 7 bases, and 15 bases lay between the germline ends. The CDR3 consists of 13 residues. Per the germline V gene, CDR1 is LNHDA and CDR2 is SQIVND (reference sequence). DNA for the CDR3: TGTGCCAGTAGTGAGACTTCCCCTGGAGAGCAGTACTTC. Translated: CASSETSPGEQYF.

In this sample, this clonotype turned up a few times. This chain connects TRBV29-1 to TRBJ2-3, with 8 bases identical to TRBD2. CDR3 length: 15 residues. V shed 3 bases and J 2 bases; nucleotides not matched to a gene: 7. CDR1 and CDR2 (germline): SQVTM, ANQGSEA. The CDR3 DNA reads as TGCAGCGTTGAGAGGTACGGGAGGGCCACAGATACGCAGTATTTT. Translating it yields CSVERYGRATDTQYF.

This clonotype was seen many times. V and J are TRBV6-2 or TRBV6-3 and TRBJ2-1; possible D gene TRBD2, 6 bases. Trimming pared 1 base from V and 9 bases from J, leaving 25 bases between. The CDR3 length is 18 residues. Germline V CDR1 and CDR2: MNHEY, SVGEGT. The CDR3 spells CASSYFFVREGSRGEQFF. In nucleotides, the CDR3 is TGTGCCAGCAGTTACTTTTTCGTGCGGGAAGGGTCACGGGGTGAGCAGTTCTTC.

This clonotype was detected once. The rearrangement joins TRBV11-2 to TRBJ2-3, with 16 positions matching TRBD2. Trimming cost V 5 bases and J 3 bases; bases outside gene matches: 5. Germline CDR1 is SGHAT and CDR2 is FQNNGV. The CDR3 is 17 amino acids. CDR3 bases: TGTGCCAGCAGCCTAGGGGGACTAGCGGGAGGGACAGATACGCAGTATTTT. The encoded protein is CASSLGGLAGGTDTQYF.

The chain combines TRBV6-5 with TRBJ2-1, with D uncertain. Deletions cut 4 bases from V and 10 bases from J, with 20 bases between. The CDR3 is made up of 15 amino acids. Germline CDR1 reads MNHEY; CDR2 reads SVGAGI. CDR3 protein: CASSSSRWAVGEQFF. The CDR3 DNA reads TGTGCCAGCAGTTCCTCACGGTGGGCGGTCGGAGAGCAGTTCTTC.

The sample holds many counts of this clonotype. The chain joins TRBV24-1 to TRBJ1-5; possible D gene TRBD1, 6 bases. Germline CDR1 is KGHDR and CDR2 is SFDVKD. V lost 7 bases to trimming and J lost 2 bases, with 11 bases between them. This CDR3 is 14 amino acids long. The CDR3 DNA reads as TGTGCCACCAGGGCAGGGGCGGGCAATCAGCCCCAGCATTTT. Translation: CATRAGAGNQPQHF.

The chain uses TRBV7-9 and TRBJ1-5, with D possibly TRBD1 on 5 matching bases. The germline gives CDR1 SEHNR, CDR2 FQNEAQ (reference sequence). The V and J ends lost 5 bases and 7 bases respectively, with 18 bases between them. The CDR3 length is 15 residues. DNA for the CDR3: TGTGCCAGCAGCCCAGGCGGGGGAGAAGCACAGCCCCAGCATTTT. It encodes CASSPGGGEAQPQHF. Full variable domain (remainder filled in from reference TRBV7-9 and TRBJ1-5): DTGVSQNPRHKITKRGQNVTFRCDPISEHNRLYWYRQTLGQGPEFLTYFQNEAQLEKSRLLSDRFSAERPKGSFSTLEIQRTEQGDSAMYLCASSPGGGEAQPQHFGDGTRLSIL.

The V gene is TRBV4-3, the J gene TRBJ2-7; D gene uncertain. The CDR3 spans 15 residues. Germline V lookup: CDR1 LGHNA, CDR2 YSLEER. V was cut by 0 bases and J by 2 bases, with 11 bases left in between. The CDR3 region is CASSQEFYSPYEQYF. The CDR3 DNA sequence: TGCGCCAGCAGCCAAGAGTTTTACAGCCCCTACGAGCAGTACTTC.

This clonotype has at least ten counts. This chain uses TRBV12-3 or TRBV12-4 with TRBJ2-1, with D tentatively TRBD2 (6 bases). The CDR3 covers 12 residues. Trimming took 5 bases from V and 9 from J, leaving 11 bases between them. The CDR3 here is CASSVSGFEQFF. Written as DNA, the CDR3 is TGTGCCAGCAGTGTTAGCGGTTTTGAGCAGTTCTTC.

This clonotype was picked up many times. CDR3 DNA sequence: TGTGCCAGCAGTAGTCAAGGGGGACACAATGAGCAGTTCTTC. This gives the protein CASSSQGGHNEQFF. The chain carries TRBV2 and TRBJ2-1, with D perhaps matching TRBD1 (6 bases). Trimming pared 5 bases from V and 5 bases from J, leaving 13 bases between. CDR3 size: 14 residues. CDR1 is SNHLY and CDR2 is FYNNEI in the germline V gene.

This clonotype has at least ten counts. The V and J genes are TRBV20-1 and TRBJ1-1, with 11 bases lining up with TRBD1. From germline, CDR1 is DFQATT and CDR2 SNEGSKA (reference sequence). This CDR3 comprises 17 residues. V was clipped by 2 bases and J by 3 bases; unmatched bases: 11. The CDR3 DNA is TGCAGTGCTAGATTGCCGGGACAGGGGGTCCGGTACACTGAAGCTTTCTTT. Protein sequence: CSARLPGQGVRYTEAFF.

This clonotype has ten or more counts. As DNA, the CDR3 is TGTGCCAGCAGTTCCTCAGGTGGGGCAGGAGATACGCAGTATTTT. This sequence encodes CASSSSGGAGDTQYF. The rearrangement links TRBV12-3 or TRBV12-4 to TRBJ2-3, with a tentative D call TRBD1 (5 bases). V was pared by 4 bases and J by 5 bases, with 16 bases between. The CDR3 spans 15 residues.

This clonotype appeared many times. The genes are TRBV3-1 and TRBJ2-3, with D perhaps matching TRBD1 (6 bases). Looked up from germline, CDR1 is LGHDT and CDR2 is YNNKEL (reference sequence). Trimming left V 7 bases short and J 1 base short, with 9 bases between. The CDR3 contains 13 residues. This CDR3 reads CASIGQRTDTQYF. In DNA form, the CDR3 reads TGTGCCAGCATCGGACAGCGCACAGATACGCAGTATTTT.

This clonotype showed up many times. The gene calls are TRBV28 and TRBJ2-1; D is unclear. V was trimmed by 10 bases and J by 3 bases, leaving 16 bases between them. The CDR3 loop spans 14 amino acids. The germline gives CDR1 MDHEN, CDR2 SYDVKM. CDR3 protein: CATLSPTDYNEQFF. CDR3 DNA sequence: TGTGCCACCCTCTCCCCAACGGACTACAATGAGCAGTTCTTC.

In its sample, this clonotype was seen a few times. The chain carries TRBV3-1 and TRBJ2-2; 10 nucleotides match TRBD1. The CDR3 runs 16 residues. With V trimmed by 4 bases and J by 4 bases, 6 bases remained unmatched. From germline, CDR1 is LGHDT and CDR2 YNNKEL (reference sequence). The chain's CDR3 is CASSLRTGGITGELFF. DNA of the CDR3: TGTGCCAGCAGCCTCCGGACAGGGGGAATCACCGGGGAGCTGTTTTTT.

This clonotype was seen ten or more times. The genes are TRBV20-1 and TRBJ2-3, with a tentative D call TRBD2 (5 bases). The CDR3 is 14 amino acids. CDR1 and CDR2 (germline): DFQATT, SNEGSKA (reference sequence). V lost 4 bases, J lost 2 bases, and 13 bases lay in between. The DNA of the CDR3 is TGCAGTGCTACAGGACTGAAGGACACAGATACGCAGTATTTT. It yields the protein CSATGLKDTDTQYF.

This clonotype was detected ten times or more. The chain has TRBV5-5 and TRBJ2-5; 9 positions agree with TRBD2. CDR1 SGHKS and CDR2 YYEKEE come from the germline V gene (reference sequence). There are 19 residues in the CDR3. The J segment lost 2 bases and the V segment lost 2 bases, leaving 16 bases of the junction unmatched. The CDR3 protein is CASSLDYGSGSWSQETQYF. Written as DNA, the CDR3 is TGTGCCAGCAGCTTAGATTATGGTAGCGGGAGCTGGAGTCAAGAGACCCAGTACTTC.

Only a few counts were recorded for this clonotype. The CDR3 nucleotides read TGCAGCGTCGGGGAGAGGGACTACGAGCAGTACTTC. Its protein is CSVGERDYEQYF. The chain has TRBV29-1 and TRBJ2-7, with a possible D match to TRBD2 (5 bases). The CDR3 runs to 12 residues. V shed 6 bases and J shed 3 bases, with 12 bases lying between them. From germline, CDR1 is SQVTM and CDR2 ANQGSEA.

Here the CDR3 DNA reads TGTGCCAGCAGTTTAGCGCAGAGGGGTGGCTACACCTTC. It yields the protein CASSLAQRGGYTF. The chain uses TRBV12-3 or TRBV12-4 and TRBJ1-2; D is perhaps TRBD1 (5 bases). The length of the CDR3 is 13 residues. Trimming cost V 0 bases and J 7 bases, with 9 bases left between them.

The rearrangement uses TRBV5-1 and TRBJ2-7, with D hard to call. CDR1 and CDR2 (germline): SGHRS, YFSETQ. Trimming left V 4 bases short and J 3 bases short, with 11 bases between. CDR3 length: 13 amino acids. CDR3 nucleotide sequence: TGCGCCAGCAGCCTCCGACGTCGCTACGAGCAGTACTTC. Translated, it gives CASSLRRRYEQYF.

J is TRBJ1-2 and V is TRBV6-2 or TRBV6-3; 9 nucleotides align to TRBD1. The V and J ends lost 0 bases and 6 bases, in that order; junction bases with no gene match: 5. Germline V gives CDR1 MNHEY, CDR2 SVGEGT. This CDR3 spans 15 amino acids. Here the CDR3 DNA reads TGTGCCAGCAGTTACTCCCCGACAGGGGGAAATGGCTACACCTTC. It is translated as CASSYSPTGGNGYTF.

This chain links TRBV7-2 with TRBJ2-3; 7 bases map to TRBD2. V lost 4 bases and J lost 2; bases outside the gene matches: 15. Germline CDR1 SGHTA, CDR2 FQGNSA. The CDR3 runs 18 residues. The chain's CDR3 is CASSSQPEGLTYTDTQYF. The CDR3 DNA follows: TGTGCCAGCAGCTCACAACCCGAGGGACTAACCTACACAGATACGCAGTATTTT.

The V call is TRBV6-4, the J call TRBJ2-3; D uncertain. V was cut by 1 base and J by 2 bases, with 4 bases left in between. Germline-derived CDR1 and CDR2 are MRHNA and SNTAGT. CDR3 length equals 13 residues. The CDR3 spells CASSDFSTDTQYF. The CDR3, as DNA: TGTGCCAGCAGTGACTTCTCCACAGATACGCAGTATTTT.

This sequence joins TRBV20-1 and TRBJ2-6; 7 bases line up with TRBD1. The CDR3 sequence is 15 residues long. Germline CDR1 is DFQATT and CDR2 is SNEGSKA (reference sequence). V lost 6 bases and J lost 2; bases outside the gene matches: 7. The CDR3 loop is CSAIGGEAGANVLTF. CDR3 nucleotides: TGCAGTGCAATAGGGGGCGAGGCTGGGGCCAACGTCCTGACTTTC.